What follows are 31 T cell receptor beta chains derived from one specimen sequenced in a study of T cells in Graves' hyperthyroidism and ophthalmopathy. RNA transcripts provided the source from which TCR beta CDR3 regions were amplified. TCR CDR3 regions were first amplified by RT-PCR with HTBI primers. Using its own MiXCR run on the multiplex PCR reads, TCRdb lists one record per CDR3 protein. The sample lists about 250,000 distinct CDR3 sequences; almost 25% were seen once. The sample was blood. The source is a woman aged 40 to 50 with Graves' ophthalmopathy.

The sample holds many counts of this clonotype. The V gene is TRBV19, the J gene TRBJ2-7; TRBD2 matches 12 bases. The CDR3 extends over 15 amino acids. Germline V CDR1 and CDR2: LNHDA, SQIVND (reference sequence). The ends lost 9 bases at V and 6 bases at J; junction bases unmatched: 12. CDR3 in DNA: TGTGCCAGCCGTGAGGGACCGGGACTAGCGGGCGAGCAGTACTTC. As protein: CASREGPGLAGEQYF.

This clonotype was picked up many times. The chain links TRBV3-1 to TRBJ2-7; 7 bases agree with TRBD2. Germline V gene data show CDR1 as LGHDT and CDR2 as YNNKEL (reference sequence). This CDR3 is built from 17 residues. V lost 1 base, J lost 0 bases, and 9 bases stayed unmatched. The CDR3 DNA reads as TGTGCCAGCAGCCAAGCGAATTCGCTAGCGGCCTCCTACGAGCAGTACTTC. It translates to CASSQANSLAASYEQYF.

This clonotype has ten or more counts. In DNA, the CDR3 is TGTGCCAGCAGTTCACGGGACACCTCGGGGACTGAAGCTTTCTTT. Translating gives CASSSRDTSGTEAFF. The chain uses TRBV6-5 and TRBJ1-1, with D possibly TRBD1 on 6 matching bases. CDR3 size: 15 residues. V lost 4 bases to trimming and J lost 5 bases, with 17 bases between them. The germline CDR1 and CDR2 sequences are MNHEY and SVGAGI.

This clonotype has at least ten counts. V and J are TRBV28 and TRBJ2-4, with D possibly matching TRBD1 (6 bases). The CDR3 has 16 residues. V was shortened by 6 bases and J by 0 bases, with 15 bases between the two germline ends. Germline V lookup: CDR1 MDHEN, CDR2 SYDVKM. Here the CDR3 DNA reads TGTGCCAGCAGGGGGACAAAGGTTTTAGCCAAAAACATTCAGTACTTC. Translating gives CASRGTKVLAKNIQYF.

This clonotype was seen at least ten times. The CDR3 sequence is CSARALAGANEQYF. CDR3 sequence (DNA): TGCAGTGCTAGAGCTCTAGCGGGAGCTAACGAGCAGTACTTC. The chain joins TRBV20-1 to TRBJ2-7, with 10 bases that match TRBD2. V lost 1 base to trimming and J lost 5 bases; unmatched junction nucleotides: 5. Germline V gives CDR1 DFQATT, CDR2 SNEGSKA (reference sequence). The CDR3 totals 14 residues.

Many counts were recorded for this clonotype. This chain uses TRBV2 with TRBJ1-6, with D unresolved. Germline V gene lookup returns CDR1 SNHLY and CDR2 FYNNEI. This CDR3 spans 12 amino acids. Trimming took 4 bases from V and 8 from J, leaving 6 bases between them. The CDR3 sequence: CASSGDYSPLHF. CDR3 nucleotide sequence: TGTGCCAGCAGTGGCGATTATTCACCCCTCCACTTT.

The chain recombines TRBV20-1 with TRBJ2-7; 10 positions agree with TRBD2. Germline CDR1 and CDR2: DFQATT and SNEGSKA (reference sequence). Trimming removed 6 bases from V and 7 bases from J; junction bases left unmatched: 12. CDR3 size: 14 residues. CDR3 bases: TGCAGTGCAACGCCTAGCGGGAGTTTAGGAGAGCAGTACTTC. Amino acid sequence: CSATPSGSLGEQYF.

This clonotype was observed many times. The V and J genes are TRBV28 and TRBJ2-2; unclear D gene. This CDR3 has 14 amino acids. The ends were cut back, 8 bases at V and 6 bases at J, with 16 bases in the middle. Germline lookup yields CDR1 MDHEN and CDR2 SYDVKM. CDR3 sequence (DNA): TGTGCCAGCTTCCGGAGTAGGATGGCCGGGGAGCTGTTTTTT. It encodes CASFRSRMAGELFF.

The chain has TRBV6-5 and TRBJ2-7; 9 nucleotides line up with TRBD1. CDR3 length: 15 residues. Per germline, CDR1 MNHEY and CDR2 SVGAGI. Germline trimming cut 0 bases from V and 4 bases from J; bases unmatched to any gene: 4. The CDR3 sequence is CASSYSGQGWYEQYF. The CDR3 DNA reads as TGTGCCAGCAGTTACTCCGGACAGGGGTGGTACGAGCAGTACTTC.

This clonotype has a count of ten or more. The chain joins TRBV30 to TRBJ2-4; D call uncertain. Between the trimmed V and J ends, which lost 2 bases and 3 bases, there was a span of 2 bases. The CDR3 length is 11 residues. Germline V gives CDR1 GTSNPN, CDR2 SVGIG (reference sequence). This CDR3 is CAWSIKNIQYF. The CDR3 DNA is TGTGCCTGGAGTATCAAAAACATTCAGTACTTC. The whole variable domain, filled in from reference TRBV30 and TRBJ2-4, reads SQTIHQWPATLVQPVGSPLSLECTVEGTSNPNLYWYRQAAGRGLQLLFYSVGIGQISSEVPQNLSASRPQDRQFILSSKKLLLSDSGFYLCAWSIKNIQYFGAGTRLSVL.

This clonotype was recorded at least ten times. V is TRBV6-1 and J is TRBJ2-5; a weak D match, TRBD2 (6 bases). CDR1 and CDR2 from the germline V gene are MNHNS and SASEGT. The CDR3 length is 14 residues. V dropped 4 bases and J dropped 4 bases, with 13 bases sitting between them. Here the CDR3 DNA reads TGTGCCAGCAGTGCGACTAGTAGCCGAGAGACCCAGTACTTC. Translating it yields CASSATSSRETQYF.

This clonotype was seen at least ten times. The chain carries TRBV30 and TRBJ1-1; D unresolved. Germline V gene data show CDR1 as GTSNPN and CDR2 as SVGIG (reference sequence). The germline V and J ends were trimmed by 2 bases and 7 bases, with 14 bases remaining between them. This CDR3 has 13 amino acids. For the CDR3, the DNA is TGTGCCTGGAGTACTCCCTTAAATGGTGAAGCTTTCTTT. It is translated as CAWSTPLNGEAFF.

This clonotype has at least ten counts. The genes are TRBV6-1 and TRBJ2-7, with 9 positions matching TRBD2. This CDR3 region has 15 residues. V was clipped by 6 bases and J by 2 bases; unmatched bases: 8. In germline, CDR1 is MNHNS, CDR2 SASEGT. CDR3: CASSPGVAGAYEQYF. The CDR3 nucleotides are TGTGCCAGCAGCCCGGGGGTAGCGGGGGCCTACGAGCAGTACTTC.

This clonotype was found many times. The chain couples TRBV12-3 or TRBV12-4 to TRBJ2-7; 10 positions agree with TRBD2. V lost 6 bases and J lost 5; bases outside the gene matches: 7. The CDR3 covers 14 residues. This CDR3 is CASRPSGRKDEQYF. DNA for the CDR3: TGTGCCAGCAGACCTAGCGGGAGAAAGGACGAGCAGTACTTC.

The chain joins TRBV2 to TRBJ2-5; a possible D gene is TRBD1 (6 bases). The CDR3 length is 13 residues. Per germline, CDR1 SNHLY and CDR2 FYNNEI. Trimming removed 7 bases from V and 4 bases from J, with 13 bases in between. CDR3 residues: CASKDSLGETQYF. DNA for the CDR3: TGTGCCAGCAAGGACAGCCTGGGAGAGACCCAGTACTTC.

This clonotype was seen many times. The CDR3 bases are TGTGCCAGCAAACGGCAGGGAAACACCATATATTTT. Translation gives CASKRQGNTIYF. The chain combines TRBV28 with TRBJ1-3; D gene ambiguous. This CDR3 has 12 amino acids. V lost 7 bases and J lost 4, with 8 bases in between. Germline V CDR1 and CDR2: MDHEN, SYDVKM.

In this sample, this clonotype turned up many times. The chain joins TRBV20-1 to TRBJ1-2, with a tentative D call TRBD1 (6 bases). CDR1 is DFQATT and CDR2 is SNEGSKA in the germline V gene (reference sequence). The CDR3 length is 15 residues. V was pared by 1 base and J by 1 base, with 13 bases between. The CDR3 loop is CSARVAGAVNYGYTF. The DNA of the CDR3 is TGCAGTGCTAGAGTTGCGGGGGCGGTTAACTATGGCTACACCTTC.

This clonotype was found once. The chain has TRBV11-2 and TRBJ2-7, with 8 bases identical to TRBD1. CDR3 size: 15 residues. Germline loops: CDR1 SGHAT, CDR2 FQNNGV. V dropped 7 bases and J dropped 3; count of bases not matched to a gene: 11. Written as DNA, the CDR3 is TGTGCCAGCAACAGACCAGGGGGCGAGAGCTACGAGCAGTACTTC. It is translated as CASNRPGGESYEQYF.

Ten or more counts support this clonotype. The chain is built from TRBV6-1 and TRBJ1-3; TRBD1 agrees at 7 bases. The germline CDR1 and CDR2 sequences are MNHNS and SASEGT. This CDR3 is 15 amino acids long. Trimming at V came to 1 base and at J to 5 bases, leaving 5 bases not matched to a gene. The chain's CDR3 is CASSEERGPRNTIYF. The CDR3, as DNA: TGTGCCAGCAGTGAAGAGAGGGGGCCGAGAAACACCATATATTTT.

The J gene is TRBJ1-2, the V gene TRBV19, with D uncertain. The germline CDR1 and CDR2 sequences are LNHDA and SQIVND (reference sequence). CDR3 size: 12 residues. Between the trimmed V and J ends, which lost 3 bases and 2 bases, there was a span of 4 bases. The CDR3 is CASSILNYGYTF. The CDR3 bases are TGTGCCAGTAGTATCTTGAACTATGGCTACACCTTC. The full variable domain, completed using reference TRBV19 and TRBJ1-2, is DGGITQSPKYLFRKEGQNVTLSCEQNLNHDAMYWYRQDPGQGLRLIYYSQIVNDFQKGDIAEGYSVSREKKESFPLTVTSAQKNPTAFYLCASSILNYGYTFGSGTRLTVV.

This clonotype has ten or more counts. The CDR3 sequence: CASSLDGINEKLFF. CDR3 coding DNA: TGTGCCAGCAGTCTCGACGGGATTAATGAAAAACTGTTTTTT. The chain combines TRBV28 with TRBJ1-4; D is uncertain. V gave up 5 bases and J gave up 4 bases, with 11 bases separating them. The CDR3 is 14 residues long. Germline CDR1 MDHEN, CDR2 SYDVKM.

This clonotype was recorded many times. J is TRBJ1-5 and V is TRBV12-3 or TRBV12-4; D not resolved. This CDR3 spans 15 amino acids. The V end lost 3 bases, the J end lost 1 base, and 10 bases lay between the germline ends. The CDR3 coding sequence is TGTGCCAGCAGTTTTGGGGATTTAAGCAATCAGCCCCAGCATTTT. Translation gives CASSFGDLSNQPQHF.

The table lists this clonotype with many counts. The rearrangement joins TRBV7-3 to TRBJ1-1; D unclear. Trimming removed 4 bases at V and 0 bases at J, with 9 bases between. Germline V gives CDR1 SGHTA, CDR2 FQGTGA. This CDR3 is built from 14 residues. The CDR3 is CASSSAGLNTEAFF. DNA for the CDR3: TGTGCCAGCAGCTCCGCCGGGTTGAACACTGAAGCTTTCTTT.

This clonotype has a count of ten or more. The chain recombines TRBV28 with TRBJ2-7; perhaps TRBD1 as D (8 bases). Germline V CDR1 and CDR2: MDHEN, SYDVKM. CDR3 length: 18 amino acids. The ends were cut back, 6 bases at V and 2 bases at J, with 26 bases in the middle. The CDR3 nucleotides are TGTGCCAGCAGCTTTTCCTCTGGACAGGGTGGGACTACCTACGAGCAGTACTTC. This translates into CASSFSSGQGGTTYEQYF.

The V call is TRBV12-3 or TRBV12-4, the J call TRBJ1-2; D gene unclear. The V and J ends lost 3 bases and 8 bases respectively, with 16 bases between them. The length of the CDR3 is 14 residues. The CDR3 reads CASSLTDKKGGYTF. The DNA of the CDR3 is TGTGCCAGCAGTTTGACTGACAAAAAAGGGGGCTACACCTTC.

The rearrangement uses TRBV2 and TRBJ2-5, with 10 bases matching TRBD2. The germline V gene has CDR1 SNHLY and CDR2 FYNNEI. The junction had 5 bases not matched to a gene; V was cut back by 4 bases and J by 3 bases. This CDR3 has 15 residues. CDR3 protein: CASSGAGGLKETQYF. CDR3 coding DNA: TGTGCCAGCAGTGGAGCGGGAGGGCTTAAAGAGACCCAGTACTTC.

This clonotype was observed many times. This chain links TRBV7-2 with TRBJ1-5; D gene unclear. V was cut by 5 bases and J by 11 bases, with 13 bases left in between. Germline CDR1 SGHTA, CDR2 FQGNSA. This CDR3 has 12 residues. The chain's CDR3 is CASSRPGLTQHF. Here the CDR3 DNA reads TGTGCCAGCAGCCGACCGGGTCTCACCCAGCATTTT.

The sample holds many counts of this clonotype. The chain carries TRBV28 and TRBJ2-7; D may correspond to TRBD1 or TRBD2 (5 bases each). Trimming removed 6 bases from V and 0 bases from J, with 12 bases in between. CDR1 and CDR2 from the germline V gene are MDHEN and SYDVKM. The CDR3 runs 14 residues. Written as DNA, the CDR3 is TGTGCCAGCAGCGGGACCGATAGCTCCTACGAGCAGTACTTC. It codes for CASSGTDSSYEQYF.

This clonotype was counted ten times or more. DNA for the CDR3: TGTGCCAGCAGCTCCCCCCAGCGGGGGCTACTTCAAGAGACCCAGTACTTC. This gives the protein CASSSPQRGLLQETQYF. The gene calls are TRBV27 and TRBJ2-5; 8 bases match TRBD2. CDR1 is MNHEY, CDR2 SMNVEV, per germline (reference sequence). V lost 6 bases, J lost 2 bases, and 14 bases stayed unmatched. This CDR3 spans 17 amino acids.

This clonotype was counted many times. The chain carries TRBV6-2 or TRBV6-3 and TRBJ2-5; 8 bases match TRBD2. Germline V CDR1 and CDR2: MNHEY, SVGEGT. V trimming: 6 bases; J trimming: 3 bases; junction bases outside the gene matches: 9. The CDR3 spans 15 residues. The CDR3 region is CASRPIAGREETQYF. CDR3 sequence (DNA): TGTGCCAGCAGGCCCATAGCGGGGAGAGAAGAGACCCAGTACTTC.

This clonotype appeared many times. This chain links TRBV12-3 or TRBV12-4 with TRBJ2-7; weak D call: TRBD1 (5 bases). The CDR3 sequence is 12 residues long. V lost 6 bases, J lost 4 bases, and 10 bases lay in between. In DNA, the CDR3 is TGTGCCAGCAGCTCGACAGTATACGAGCAGTACTTC. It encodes CASSSTVYEQYF.